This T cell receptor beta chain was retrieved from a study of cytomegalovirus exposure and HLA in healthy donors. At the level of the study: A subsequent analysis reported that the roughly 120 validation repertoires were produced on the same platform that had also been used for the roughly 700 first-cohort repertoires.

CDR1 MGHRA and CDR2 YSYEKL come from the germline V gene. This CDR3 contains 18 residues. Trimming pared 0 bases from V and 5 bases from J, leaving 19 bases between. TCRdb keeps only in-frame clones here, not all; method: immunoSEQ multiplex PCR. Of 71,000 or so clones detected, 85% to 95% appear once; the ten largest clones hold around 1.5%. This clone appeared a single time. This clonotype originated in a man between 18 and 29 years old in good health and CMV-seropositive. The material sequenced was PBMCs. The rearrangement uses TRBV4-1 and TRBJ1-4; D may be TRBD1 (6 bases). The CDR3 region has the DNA TGCGCCAGCAGCCAAGATCTGTCATCGAATAGGGGGAATGAAAAACTGTTTTTT. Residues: CASSQDLSSNRGNEKLFF.